The text below deals with one TCR beta chain. Its specificity is unknown. Amplification used 60 Vbeta primers and 13 Jbeta primers. TCRdb keeps only in-frame clones here, not all; method: immunoSEQ multiplex PCR. The sample holds 200,000 or so clones, over 75% seen once. Everyone who donated was a healthy bone marrow donor. CDR1 SQVTM and CDR2 ANQGSEA come from the germline V gene. V gave up 5 bases and J gave up 7 bases; unmatched junction bases: 11. The CDR3 spans 14 residues. This specimen comes from a study of cytomegalovirus exposure and HLA in healthy donors. As for the study in general: From about 180 million T cells, an earlier analysis saw approximately 110 million unique TCR beta sequences. Study results and caveats: Owing to their indistinguishability, certain V segments, notably TRBV6-2 and TRBV6-3, were excluded. The classifier, whose performance was assessed in both the original and validation cohorts, reportedly diagnosed cytomegalovirus status with high specificity and sensitivity.

The origin of this receptor is a man aged 35-49 years in good health and CMV-seropositive. The sample taken for sequencing was PBMCs. This chain uses TRBV29-1 with TRBJ1-3, with 7 bases lining up with TRBD1. CDR3 nucleotide sequence: TGCAGCGTTAGGGACAGCCAGGTCGGGAACACCATATATTTT. Residues: CSVRDSQVGNTIYF.